A single sample gave rise to the 10 T cell receptor beta chains below, sequenced in a study of type 1 and type 2 diabetes patients. PCR was run on genomic DNA. Multiplex PCR with 30 forward and 13 reverse primers amplified the TCR beta CDR3. TCRdb independently ran MiXCR on the multiplex PCR reads; one entry per CDR3 protein. The sample includes a few hundred thousand distinct CDR3 sequences, roughly 48% of them seen just once. Input material: peripheral blood mononuclear cells (PBMCs). The receptors stem from a man between 18 and 35 years old with type 2 diabetes.

The chain combines TRBV29-1 with TRBJ2-5; D is possibly TRBD1 or TRBD2 (5 bases each). The CDR3 has 12 residues. The V end lost 8 bases, the J end lost 5 bases, and 15 bases lay between the germline ends. Germline CDR1 SQVTM, CDR2 ANQGSEA. The CDR3 DNA follows: TGCAGCATGCTTAGGGGAGCGGAGACCCAGTACTTC. As protein: CSMLRGAETQYF.

About this clonotype: This is likely a read error, given that the CDR3 carries no conserved phenylalanine or tryptophan at its end. The rearrangement uses TRBV27 and TRBJ2-1, with D possibly being TRBD2 (5 bases). CDR3 length: 13 amino acids. Trimming pared 5 bases from V and 5 bases from J, leaving 10 bases between. CDR1 is MNHEY, CDR2 SMNVEV, per germline (reference sequence). The CDR3, as DNA: TGTGCCAGCAGTATTTCCGGGAACAATGAGCAGTTCCTC. Translation gives CASSISGNNEQFL.

The chain uses TRBV5-1 and TRBJ1-2, with 9 bases identical to TRBD1. This CDR3 contains 14 residues. Looked up from germline, CDR1 is SGHRS and CDR2 is YFSETQ. With 2 bases clipped from V and 3 bases from J, the junction kept 2 bases outside the gene matches. Written as DNA, the CDR3 is TGCGCCAGCAGCTTTAGGGACAGGGACTATGGCTACACCTTC. Amino acid sequence: CASSFRDRDYGYTF.

This chain connects TRBV19 to TRBJ2-5, with D tentatively TRBD2 (6 bases). Per the germline V gene, CDR1 is LNHDA and CDR2 is SQIVND (reference sequence). Trimming cost V 2 bases and J 3 bases, with 7 bases left between them. CDR3 length: 13 residues. CDR3 in DNA: TGTGCCAGTAGTATAATAGCGGAAGAGACCCAGTACTTC. It yields the protein CASSIIAEETQYF.

This clonotype was seen a few times. V and J are TRBV30 and TRBJ2-2, with 7 bases fitting TRBD1. There are 15 residues in the CDR3. Losses at the gene ends were 4 bases for V and 4 bases for J; bases not matched to a gene: 9. Germline V gene sequence: CDR1 GTSNPN, CDR2 SVGIG (reference sequence). The DNA of the CDR3 is TGTGCCTGGAATAGAGGGGGCAGTTTCACCGGGGAGCTGTTTTTT. It yields the protein CAWNRGGSFTGELFF.

This chain connects TRBV5-8 to TRBJ1-1; D remains ambiguous. The V and J ends lost 5 bases and 1 base respectively, with 21 bases between them. Germline loops: CDR1 SGHTS, CDR2 YDEGEE. The CDR3 runs to 17 residues. As DNA, the CDR3 is TGTGCCAGCAGTATGTGGGTGAGTGATGCCCGGAACACTGAAGCTTTCTTT. Its translation: CASSMWVSDARNTEAFF.

This clonotype appeared a few times. This chain uses TRBV12-3 or TRBV12-4 with TRBJ1-6; TRBD1 aligns across 7 bases. This CDR3 comprises 15 residues. The J segment lost 3 bases and the V segment lost 3 bases, leaving 2 bases of the junction unmatched. In DNA, the CDR3 is TGTGCCAGCAGTTTGTCAGGGGGCTATAATTCACCCCTCCACTTT. Its protein product is CASSLSGGYNSPLHF.

For the CDR3, the DNA is TGTGCCAGCAGCAACTACGGGACAGGTGACGCTGAAGCTTTCTTT. It specifies CASSNYGTGDAEAFF. The V gene is TRBV2, the J gene TRBJ1-1; TRBD1 matches at 8 bases. With 6 bases clipped from V and 6 bases from J, the junction kept 12 bases outside the gene matches. The germline V gene has CDR1 SNHLY and CDR2 FYNNEI. This CDR3 is 15 amino acids long.

This clonotype showed up just a few times. The chain couples TRBV12-3 or TRBV12-4 to TRBJ2-1, with D unclear. The length of the CDR3 is 16 residues. V gave up 5 bases and J gave up 1 base, with 15 bases separating them. CDR3 sequence (DNA): TGTGCCAGCAGTCCCTCCGAGGTGGGTTCCTACAATGAGCAGTTCTTC. Residues: CASSPSEVGSYNEQFF.

This clonotype was counted only a few times. The chain joins TRBV14 to TRBJ2-2; D possibly corresponds to TRBD2 (5 bases). V lost 1 base and J lost 6, with 15 bases in between. The germline V gene has CDR1 SGHDN and CDR2 FVKESK. The CDR3 loop spans 16 amino acids. The CDR3 DNA is TGTGCCAGCAGCCAAGGGCGATTTGGAGGTGCCGGGGAGCTGTTTTTT. It encodes CASSQGRFGGAGELFF.